The source of this TCR beta chain is a study of shared clonotypes between healthy human individuals. Overall study context: Plates per donor: three CD4 naive, three CD4 memory, two CD8 naive, one CD8 memory.

Germline V gene lookup returns CDR1 PRHDT and CDR2 FYEKMQ (reference sequence). Trimming shortened V by 6 bases and J by 4 bases, and 8 bases separated the two germline ends. The CDR3 has 12 residues. Original analysis: For the immunoSEQ data, sequences were junction-only without quality scores, so filtering differed. Only in-frame clones appear in the TCRdb table, and some are missing; sequencing was by immunoSEQ multiplex PCR. The V and J calls and clone size were taken over from that table, and D and trimming were inferred from the DNA. The repertoire holds about 2.1 million clones, 93% seen once, with more than 1.5% in the top ten. Comment on this clone: The antigen remains unidentified.

In the naive CD8 group, cells lacked CD45RO and were positively selected for CCR7, so terminally differentiated effector memory CD45RA+ cells were left out. Study results and limitations: Memory subsets generally showed smaller estimated richness than naive subsets did.

The sequenced sample was naive CD8+ T cells from PBMCs. J is TRBJ2-3 and V is TRBV13, with D hard to call. This receptor was taken from a young man in good health. Some clones in this sample may be carry-over from other donors' samples. In DNA, the CDR3 is TGTGCCAGCAGTTCACAAGCAGATACGCAGTATTTT. Translation: CASSSQADTQYF. The variable domain in full, completed from reference TRBV13 and TRBJ2-3, reads AAGVIQSPRHLIKEKRETATLKCYPIPRHDTVYWYQQGPGQDPQFLISFYEKMQSDKGSIPDRFSAQQFSDYHSELNMSSLELGDSALYFCASSSQADTQYFGPGTRLTVL.